The rows below give T cell receptor beta chains drawn from one sample of a study of early T cells in non-severe SARS-CoV-2 infection. TCRdb recomputed calls from the 5' RACE reads with MiXCR, one row per CDR3 protein. Among about 52,000 distinct CDR3 sequences listed, 11% were seen once. Input material: whole blood. These receptors all stem from an adult who was a healthcare worker with PCR-confirmed SARS-CoV-2 infection or an uninfected control (not recorded which). Each CDR3 is given with its conserved first and last residue. Fields, in order: J gene, V gene, D gene, clone size, CDR3 DNA, CDR3 protein. D genes are given only for firm matches. Only some rows state a clone size, as once, few, many or a class for expanded clones.

TRBJ1-4 TRBV2 TRBD1 NA TGTGCCAGCAGCGGGACAGGGAGTCAGGAAAAACTGTTTTTT CASSGTGSQEKLFF
TRBJ2-2 TRBV6-2/TRBV6-3 TRBD2 many TGTGCCAGCAGACACACAGGGTTCGGGACTAGCGGGAGGAGGGCCGGGGAGCTGTTTTTT CASRHTGFGTSGRRAGELFF
TRBJ1-6 TRBV20-1 NA NA TGCAGTGCTTGGAGCTCCTATAATTCACCCCTCCACTTT CSAWSSYNSPLHF
TRBJ2-1 TRBV20-1 TRBD2 many TGCAGTGCTAGAGGGACTAGCGGAGACTACAATGAGCAGTTCTTC CSARGTSGDYNEQFF
TRBJ1-1 TRBV18 TRBD1 few TGTGCCAGCTCACCCCGACAGGGACCGAGTCTCCGGCACACTGAAGCTTTCTTT CASSPRQGPSLRHTEAFF
TRBJ1-1 TRBV4-2 NA few TGTGCCAGCAGCCAAGGAACCCGCCGGGACCGAGGGGGCACTGAAGCTTTCTTT CASSQGTRRDRGGTEAFF
TRBJ2-3 TRBV11-2 NA NA TGTGCCAGCAGCTTCATCGGTAGCCTGAGGGATACGCAGTATTTT CASSFIGSLRDTQYF
TRBJ1-1 TRBV12-3/TRBV12-4 NA few TGTGCCAGCAGCTGGGGGCCGGGGGAGGACACTGAAGCTTTCTTT CASSWGPGEDTEAFF
TRBJ2-2 TRBV5-5 NA once TGTGCCAGCCAAAGGACGGCGAACACCGGGGAGCTGTTTTTT CASQRTANTGELFF
TRBJ2-1 TRBV7-6 NA many TGTGCCAGCGGCGTCTACAATGAGCAGTTCTTC CASGVYNEQFF
TRBJ2-5 TRBV5-1 TRBD2 few TGCGCCAGCAGCTCCCCCCGGACTAGCGGGGGGGCTGTAGAGACCCAGTACTTC CASSSPRTSGGAVETQYF
TRBJ2-5 TRBV5-1 NA many TGCGCCAGCAGCTTGGAACAAGAGACCCAGTACTTC CASSLEQETQYF
TRBJ1-1 TRBV7-9 NA NA TGTGCCAGCAGCCATTCTCAGGACGTTAACACTGAAGCTTTCTTT CASSHSQDVNTEAFF
TRBJ1-1 TRBV6-2/TRBV6-3 NA many TGTGCCAGCAGCTCAGACGAGAGGACTGAAGCTTTCTTT CASSSDERTEAFF
TRBJ2-1 TRBV20-1 TRBD2 many TGCAGTGCTAGAGATCCAACCGGATTAGCGGGAGGATCCGACAATGAGCAGTTCTTC CSARDPTGLAGGSDNEQFF
TRBJ2-5 TRBV5-1 NA many TGCGCCAGCAGCCTTGGCAGGGGACAAGAGACCCAGTACTTC CASSLGRGQETQYF
TRBJ2-7 TRBV7-2 TRBD1 NA TGTGCCAGCAGCTCGTACACAGGGGCCTCCTACGAGCAGTACTTC CASSSYTGASYEQYF
TRBJ2-3 TRBV14 NA many TGTGCCAGCAGCCAAGAGTGGACGGCCCCGCCGTATTTT CASSQEWTAPPYF
TRBJ2-7 TRBV5-1 NA NA TGCGCCAGCAGCTTTACAAACGGCGAGCAGTACTTC CASSFTNGEQYF
TRBJ2-7 TRBV20-1 NA NA TGCAGTGCTAGAGATCTCCAGGAGGCCTACGAGCAGTACTTC CSARDLQEAYEQYF
TRBJ2-3 TRBV3-1 NA many TGTGCCAGCAGCCAAGATCCGGCAGCAACTAGCACAGATACGCAGTATTTT CASSQDPAATSTDTQYF
TRBJ2-3 TRBV3-2 NA many TGTGCCAGCAGCCAAGATGGAGGGCCAAGGGATACGCAGTATTTT CASSQDGGPRDTQYF
TRBJ1-2 TRBV27 NA few TGTGCCAGCAGTACGGGGCCCTTCGGGGTCTATGGCTACACCTTC CASSTGPFGVYGYTF
TRBJ2-2 TRBV7-6 TRBD2 many TGTGCCAGCAGCTCCCCCTGGGCTAGCGGGGGTGGCGGGGAGCTGTTTTTT CASSSPWASGGGGELFF
TRBJ2-3 TRBV24-1 NA once TGTGCCACCAGTGGCGCAGGGGTGACAGATACGCAGTATTTT CATSGAGVTDTQYF
TRBJ2-3 TRBV12-3/TRBV12-4 NA NA TGTGCCAGCAGCCCCAGGGGCCGCACAGATACGCAGTATTTT CASSPRGRTDTQYF
TRBJ2-1 TRBV6-5 NA many TGTGCCAGCAGTTACTCGTCGGGAAATGAGCAGTTCTTC CASSYSSGNEQFF
TRBJ2-1 TRBV24-1 TRBD2 many TGTGCCACCAGTTCCGTGGCTAGCGGGCTTTCAGAGCAGTTCTTC CATSSVASGLSEQFF
TRBJ2-5 TRBV6-5 TRBD1 few TGTGCCAGCAGTTACGGGACAGGGTCTGGAGAGACCCAGTACTTC CASSYGTGSGETQYF
TRBJ2-1 TRBV2 TRBD2 many TGTGCCAGCAGTGAGATAGCGGGAGAGGCTTCCTACAATGAGCAGTTCTTC CASSEIAGEASYNEQFF
TRBJ2-7 TRBV10-3 NA NA TGTGCCATCAGTTCAGGGGACGAGCAGTACTTC CAISSGDEQYF
TRBJ1-1 TRBV5-5 TRBD1 NA TGTGCCAGCAGCCGGGACAGGGTTCCTGGCACTGAAGCTTTCTTT CASSRDRVPGTEAFF
TRBJ1-4 TRBV12-3/TRBV12-4 NA NA TGTGCCAGCAGTTTAGTGGTTAATGAAAAACTGTTTTTT CASSLVVNEKLFF
TRBJ2-7 TRBV25-1 TRBD1 many TGTGCCAGCCTCGGGACAGGGGCGTACGAGCAGTACTTC CASLGTGAYEQYF
TRBJ1-6 TRBV7-2 NA many TGTGCCAGCAGCTCCAGCGCAACCTCCTATAATTCACCCCTCCACTTT CASSSSATSYNSPLHF
TRBJ1-2 TRBV7-9 NA many TGTGCCAGCAGCTCGGACATGAGCTATGGCTACACCTTC CASSSDMSYGYTF
TRBJ2-7 TRBV5-1 NA few TGCGCCAGCAGCCCCCAGGGCAGTCTTAGAGGGCACGAGCAGTACTTC CASSPQGSLRGHEQYF
TRBJ2-1 TRBV18 NA many TGTGCCAGCTCACCAGGAGTCGGCAATGAGCAGTTCTTC CASSPGVGNEQFF
TRBJ2-4 TRBV14 TRBD1 many TGTGCCAGCAGCCAAGGGGGACAGGCGAACATTCAGTACTTC CASSQGGQANIQYF
TRBJ1-1 TRBV10-3 NA NA TGTGCCTCCAGGGGTCTGAACACTGAAGCTTTCTTT CASRGLNTEAFF
TRBJ1-5 TRBV7-3 NA NA TGTGCCAGCAGCTTGGATAGCATTCAGCCCCAGCATTTT CASSLDSIQPQHF
TRBJ2-7 TRBV2 NA NA TGTGCCAGCAGTGAAAGGCTAAGCTCCTACGAGCAGTACTTC CASSERLSSYEQYF
TRBJ2-5 TRBV29-1 NA many TGCAGCGTTGGGTCGGAAGAGACCCAGTACTTC CSVGSEETQYF
TRBJ2-7 TRBV29-1 NA NA TGCAGCGTTGGGTTGGGCTATGACGAGCAGTACTTC CSVGLGYDEQYF
TRBJ1-1 TRBV20-1 TRBD1 few TGCAGAGGACAGGGAGTGATCTTT CRGQGVIF
TRBJ2-1 TRBV5-1 TRBD2 few TGCGCCAGCAAACTAGCGGGCTACAATGAGCAGTTCTTC CASKLAGYNEQFF
TRBJ2-5 TRBV11-2 TRBD2 few TGTGCCAGCAGCTCCCGCGGGGGGTTCCACGAGACCCAGTACTTC CASSSRGGFHETQYF
TRBJ2-5 TRBV2 NA few TGTGCCAGCAGTGCGTTACTAGCGACCCAGTACTTC CASSALLATQYF
TRBJ2-5 TRBV6-5 NA many TGTGCCAGCAGTGGACAGCAAGAGACCCAGTACTTC CASSGQQETQYF